The sequence of this T cell receptor beta chain was determined in a study of cytomegalovirus exposure and HLA in healthy donors. Notes on the study in general: In vitro, three CMV-associated chains proved specific for CMV antigens. An assumption of roughly uniform sequencing depth across donors underlay the presence/absence analyses.

PCR primers comprised 60 Vbeta and 13 Jbeta primers. Generated by immunoSEQ multiplex PCR, the TCRdb table keeps only in-frame clones and is missing some. The sample shows over 75,000 clones, roughly 70% of them seen only once. The donors comprised healthy bone marrow donors. CDR1 is SGHVS and CDR2 is FNYEAQ in the germline V gene. Trimming at V came to 6 bases and at J to 7 bases, leaving 15 bases not matched to a gene. This CDR3 region has 17 residues. Note on this clone: The antigen is not known.

The receptor was derived from a man aged 25 to 40 in good health and CMV-seronegative. Sequenced material: PBMCs. The chain is built from TRBV7-6 and TRBJ2-2, with TRBD1 matching over 9 bases. The CDR3 region has the DNA TGTGCCAGCAGTCTAAGCGCGGGACAGGGAGGTGGCGGGGAGCTGTTTTTT. This translates into CASSLSAGQGGGGELFF.